This T cell receptor beta chain came from a study of T cells in Graves' hyperthyroidism and ophthalmopathy. Trimming pared 6 bases from V and 5 bases from J, leaving 17 bases between. The length of the CDR3 is 16 residues. Authors of the study amplified TCR beta CDR3 regions from RNA transcripts. First-round RT-PCR of the TCR CDR3 relied on the HTBI primer set. TCRdb fed the multiplex PCR reads into MiXCR, producing one record per CDR3 protein. The sample contains fewer than 750,000 distinct CDR3 sequences, approximately 14% of which appear only once. Diagnoses rested on clinical symptoms, serum thyroxine and TRAb, thyroid ultrasound and orbital computed tomography.

This chain links TRBV12-3 or TRBV12-4 with TRBJ2-6, with D perhaps TRBD1 (6 bases). Sample: blood. This clonotype was obtained from a woman in her forties or fifties with Graves' ophthalmopathy. The CDR3 region is CASSPPFRDRANVLTF. CDR3 in DNA: TGTGCCAGCAGCCCGCCGTTTAGGGACAGGGCCAACGTCCTGACTTTC.